The T cell receptor (beta chain) under discussion was sequenced for a study of T cell responses to AZD1222 COVID-19 vaccine. The CDR3 totals 14 residues. Notes on this clone: Its antigen is undetermined.

TCRdb keeps only in-frame clones here, not all; method: immunoSEQ multiplex PCR. The data contain roughly 72,000 clones, roughly 88% of them singletons. Study outcomes and limitations: Baseline seropositivity characterized only a handful of AZD1222 recipients. Spike-wide vaccine-associated CD4 TCRs dominated at 160-218 and 743-854. Among the donors, most were white British and more were female, and clonal diversity was possibly underestimated.

The receptor comes from an adult who received the MenACWY meningococcal vaccine as a control. Sequences were derived from peripheral blood, sampled 28 days after the second dose of the MenACWY control vaccine. The genes are TRBV21-1 and TRBJ1-2. TRBV21-1 is marked as a pseudogene. DNA for the CDR3: TGTGCCAGCATAGCGGTCGCAAATGGGTATGGCTACACCTTC. Translating gives CASIAVANGYGYTF.